The text below deals with one TCR beta chain. Profiling relied on immunoSEQ multiplex PCR, and the TCRdb table lists in-frame clones only, not all of them. In the table there are roughly 100,000 clones, around nine tenths of which are singletons. The data derive from a study of blood T cell repertoires in COVID-19. At the level of the study: Sources were T cells, B-cell-depleted T cells, or PBMCs; the material itself was cDNA or gDNA.

Trimming pared 4 bases from V and 4 bases from J, leaving 4 bases between. This CDR3 region has 11 residues. CDR1 is SQVTM and CDR2 is ANQGSEA in the germline V gene. The chain links TRBV29-1 to TRBJ1-4; D is unresolved. The clonotype comes from a man aged 50 or older with active or convalescent COVID-19. The sequenced sample was peripheral blood. The CDR3 protein is CSVGHNEKLFF. CDR3 nucleotides: TGCAGCGTTGGACATAATGAAAAACTGTTTTTT. Full variable domain (missing parts from reference TRBV29-1 and TRBJ1-4): SAVISQKPSRDICQRGTSLTIQCQVDSQVTMMFWYRQQPGQSLTLIATANQGSEATYESGFVIDKFPISRPNLTFSTLTVSNMSPEDSSIYLCSVGHNEKLFFGSGTQLSVL.